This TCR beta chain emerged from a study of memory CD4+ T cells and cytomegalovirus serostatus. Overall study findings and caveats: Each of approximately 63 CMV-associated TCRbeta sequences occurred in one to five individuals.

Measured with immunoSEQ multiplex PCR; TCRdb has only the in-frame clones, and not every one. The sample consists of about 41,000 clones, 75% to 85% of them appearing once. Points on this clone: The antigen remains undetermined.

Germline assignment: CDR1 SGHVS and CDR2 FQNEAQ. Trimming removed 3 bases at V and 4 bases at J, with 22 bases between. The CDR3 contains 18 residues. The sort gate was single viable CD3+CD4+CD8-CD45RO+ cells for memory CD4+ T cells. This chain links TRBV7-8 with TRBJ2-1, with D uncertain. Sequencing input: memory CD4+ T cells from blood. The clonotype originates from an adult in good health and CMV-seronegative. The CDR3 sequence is CASSFAVTQSWGYNEQFF. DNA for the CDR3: TGTGCCAGCAGCTTTGCTGTTACCCAATCCTGGGGATACAATGAGCAGTTCTTC.